A single sample is the source of the 19 T cell receptor beta chains below, sequenced in a study of radiotherapy plus CTLA-4 blockade in lung cancer. This table comes from immunoSEQ multiplex PCR, and its TCRdb copy is limited to in-frame clones, with some not included. The sample lists tens of thousands of clones; about 88% were seen once. The sequencing here drew on peripheral blood, taken from a patient treated with radiotherapy plus ipilimumab. The receptors derive from a human donor with non-small cell lung cancer whose response to radiotherapy plus ipilimumab could not be evaluated.

The chain couples TRBV5-1 to TRBJ2-1; 7 bases match TRBD1. The CDR3 length is 13 residues. Trimming cost V 2 bases and J 9 bases; bases outside gene matches: 5. CDR1 SGHRS and CDR2 YFSETQ come from the germline V gene. CDR3 amino acids: CASSFEGAREQFF. The CDR3, as DNA: TGCGCCAGCAGCTTCGAGGGGGCCCGTGAGCAGTTCTTC. The full variable domain, rest sourced from reference TRBV5-1 and TRBJ2-1, is KAGVTQTPRYLIKTRGQQVTLSCSPISGHRSVSWYQQTPGQGLQFLFEYFSETQRNKGNFPGRFSGRQFSNSRSEMNVSTLELGDSALYLCASSFEGAREQFFGPGTRLTVL.

The rearrangement links TRBV28 to TRBJ1-4; 8 nucleotides align to TRBD1. The germline CDR1 and CDR2 sequences are MDHEN and SYDVKM. Unmatched junction bases numbered 17, after V lost 8 bases and J lost 0 bases. The length of the CDR3 is 19 residues. Written as DNA, the CDR3 is TGTGCCAGCGCCAGGATCCTTCAGGGGGCGAATCCAACTAATGAAAAACTGTTTTTT. Translated, it gives CASARILQGANPTNEKLFF. Full variable domain (rest looked up from reference TRBV28 and TRBJ1-4): DVKVTQSSRYLVKRTGEKVFLECVQDMDHENMFWYRQDPGLGLRLIYFSYDVKMKEKGDIPEGYSVSREKKERFSLILESASTNQTSMYLCASARILQGANPTNEKLFFGSGTQLSVL.

In nucleotides, the CDR3 is TGTGCCAGCAGCCCGAGGACAGGGATCACAGATACGCAGTATTTT. Translating gives CASSPRTGITDTQYF. V and J are TRBV11-2 and TRBJ2-3; 8 bases match TRBD1. After removal of 5 bases from V and 2 bases from J, the junction contained 6 bases not matched to a gene. Germline assignment: CDR1 SGHAT and CDR2 FQNNGV. The CDR3 is 15 amino acids.

This chain uses TRBV27 with TRBJ1-4; 8 nucleotides match TRBD1. J gave up 8 bases and V 6 bases, and 8 bases lay outside the gene matches. The CDR3 runs 14 residues. Germline V gives CDR1 MNHEY, CDR2 SMNVEV (reference sequence). CDR3 amino acids: CASRLQGGGEKLFF. The CDR3 DNA reads TGTGCCAGCAGACTACAGGGGGGAGGCGAAAAACTGTTTTTT.

The J gene is TRBJ1-1, the V gene TRBV11-3; a possible D gene is TRBD1 (6 bases). Germline values: CDR1 SGHNT, CDR2 YENEEA. Trimming took 5 bases from V and 1 from J, leaving 14 bases between them. The CDR3 totals 15 residues. CDR3 in amino acids: CASSPKGGRNTEAFF. The DNA for the CDR3 is TGTGCCAGCAGCCCAAAGGGGGGGAGGAACACTGAAGCTTTCTTT.

The chain links TRBV5-6 to TRBJ1-2, with TRBD1 identical over 7 bases. The CDR3 spans 16 residues. Germline V gene lookup returns CDR1 SGHDT and CDR2 YYEEEE. Unmatched junction bases numbered 9, after V lost 0 bases and J lost 4 bases. The CDR3 bases are TGTGCCAGCAGCTTGGGGGGGACAGTGGAGGCCTATGGCTACACCTTC. This codes for CASSLGGTVEAYGYTF.

The V and J genes are TRBV19 and TRBJ2-1; the match to TRBD1 covers 12 bases. This CDR3 is 13 amino acids long. Germline trimming cut 8 bases from V and 8 bases from J; bases unmatched to any gene: 4. The germline CDR1 and CDR2 sequences are LNHDA and SQIVND (reference sequence). Written as DNA, the CDR3 is TGTGCCAGTGGGGACAGGGGGCGGGATGAGCAGTTCTTC. Residues: CASGDRGRDEQFF.

The CDR3, as DNA: TGTGCCAGCAGCCCGGGACTAGCGGGATCCTACGAGCAGTACTTC. It codes for CASSPGLAGSYEQYF. The chain uses TRBV9 and TRBJ2-7, with TRBD2 matching over 13 bases. The CDR3 is 15 residues long. The trim removed 4 bases at V and 1 base at J, leaving 2 bases unmatched. CDR1 is SGDLS, CDR2 YYNGEE, per germline. The full variable domain, its missing parts supplied by reference TRBV9 and TRBJ2-7, is DSGVTQTPKHLITATGQRVTLRCSPRSGDLSVYWYQQSLDQGLQFLIQYYNGEERAKGNILERFSAQQFPDLHSELNLSSLELGDSALYFCASSPGLAGSYEQYFGPGTRLTVT.

V gene TRBV11-2 combines with J gene TRBJ2-1; TRBD1 might be the D (6 bases). In germline, CDR1 is SGHAT, CDR2 FQNNGV. The CDR3 consists of 19 residues. V gave up 5 bases and J gave up 8 bases, with 31 bases separating them. The CDR3 is CASSPPVWGRRRNSHEQFF. Written as DNA, the CDR3 is TGTGCCAGCAGCCCACCAGTCTGGGGGCGCCGGCGGAATTCCCATGAGCAGTTCTTC.

This clone was recorded only once. This chain uses TRBV7-9 with TRBJ2-7; no clear D. This CDR3 is 13 amino acids long. From germline, CDR1 is SEHNR and CDR2 FQNEAQ (reference sequence). V lost 3 bases and J lost 0, with 6 bases in between. The CDR3 is CASSLALSYEQYF. CDR3 nucleotide sequence: TGTGCCAGCAGCTTGGCCCTCTCCTACGAGCAGTACTTC.

The chain employs TRBV28 and TRBJ2-5; 9 positions agree with TRBD1. There are 13 residues in the CDR3. V trimming: 8 bases; J trimming: 5 bases; junction bases outside the gene matches: 6. The germline V gene encodes CDR1 MDHEN and CDR2 SYDVKM. The CDR3, as DNA: TGTGCCAGCCGGGCGACAGGGGGGGAGACCCAGTACTTC. Translated, it gives CASRATGGETQYF.

The chain is built from TRBV5-5 and TRBJ2-3, with TRBD2 as a possible D gene (6 bases). The CDR3 runs to 16 residues. CDR1 is SGHKS and CDR2 is YYEKEE in the germline V gene (reference sequence). The germline V and J ends were trimmed by 4 bases and 10 bases, with 25 bases remaining between them. CDR3 residues: CASSRRAGSLTRAQYF. CDR3 in DNA: TGTGCCAGCAGCCGGCGGGCGGGAAGCCTTACTAGGGCGCAGTATTTT.

This chain links TRBV11-2 with TRBJ2-7, with 9 bases that match TRBD2. Germline lookup yields CDR1 SGHAT and CDR2 FQNNGV. V lost 5 bases and J lost 7; bases outside the gene matches: 9. The length of the CDR3 is 14 residues. CDR3 in amino acids: CASSPGLAPLEQYF. The CDR3 region has the DNA TGTGCCAGCAGCCCGGGACTAGCTCCGTTGGAGCAGTACTTC.

The sample holds a few counts of this clone. V usage is TRBV4-2 and J usage is TRBJ1-2, with D possibly matching TRBD1 (5 bases). Germline V lookup: CDR1 LGHNA, CDR2 YNFKEQ. The ends were cut back, 3 bases at V and 2 bases at J, with 13 bases in the middle. This CDR3 has 15 residues. The CDR3 spells CASSHPTAENYGYTF. DNA for the CDR3: TGTGCCAGCAGCCACCCGACAGCTGAGAACTATGGCTACACCTTC.

The chain employs TRBV2 and TRBJ1-2; D perhaps matches TRBD1 (6 bases). The germline V gene encodes CDR1 SNHLY and CDR2 FYNNEI. This CDR3 is 14 amino acids long. Between the trimmed V and J ends, which lost 2 bases and 0 bases, there was a span of 7 bases. The CDR3 DNA follows: TGTGCCAGCAGTGAACAGGGGCCTAACTATGGCTACACCTTC. Protein sequence: CASSEQGPNYGYTF.

This clone was seen a single time. The gene calls are TRBV7-9 and TRBJ2-3; 10 bases map to TRBD2. Germline CDR1 and CDR2: SEHNR and FQNEAQ (reference sequence). CDR3 length: 15 amino acids. With V trimmed by 5 bases and J by 4 bases, 6 bases remained unmatched. CDR3 DNA: TGTGCCAGCAGCGGGGAGCGGGAGGGCCCAGATACGCAGTATTTT. It translates to CASSGEREGPDTQYF.

CDR3 nucleotide sequence: TGTGCCAGCAGGGAACAGGGGGCCGGGAGAGAGACCCAGTACTTC. Its translation: CASREQGAGRETQYF. The rearrangement uses TRBV2 and TRBJ2-5, with 9 bases lining up with TRBD1. Losses at the gene ends were 6 bases for V and 4 bases for J; bases not matched to a gene: 9. The CDR3 consists of 15 residues. Germline CDR1 is SNHLY and CDR2 is FYNNEI.

This sequence joins TRBV7-2 and TRBJ2-7, with a weak D call TRBD1 (5 bases). This CDR3 contains 14 residues. Germline loops: CDR1 SGHTA, CDR2 FQGNSA. V shed 0 bases and J shed 3 bases, with 9 bases lying between them. The CDR3 region has the DNA TGTGCCAGCAGCTTAGCGCAGGGTCTCTACGAGCAGTACTTC. Its protein is CASSLAQGLYEQYF.

The genes are TRBV2 and TRBJ2-7, with TRBD1 identical over 10 bases. In germline, CDR1 is SNHLY, CDR2 FYNNEI. V dropped 8 bases and J dropped 3; count of bases not matched to a gene: 4. This CDR3 region has 13 residues. DNA of the CDR3: TGTGCCAGCGGAGGACAGGGGGTCTACGAGCAGTACTTC. This translates into CASGGQGVYEQYF.